This entry features one T cell receptor beta chain sequence. Profiling relied on immunoSEQ multiplex PCR, and the TCRdb table lists in-frame clones only, not all of them. In the table there are about 280,000 clones, approximately 89% of which are singletons. Enrollees, roughly 18 to 90 years old, lived in about two dozen US areas. Recovered status applied to Cohort 3 donors who had two consecutive negative PCRs. It also applied to those with clearance or with symptom resolution. This record belongs to a study of blood T cell repertoires in COVID-19. Study-level information: The analysed material was cDNA or gDNA that came from T cells, B-cell-depleted T cells, or PBMCs.

The receptor's source is an older woman who had recovered from COVID-19. The sequencing sample was made of PBMCs or T cells enriched from blood (not recorded which).

CDR3 DNA: TGTGCCAGCAGCCAGGGACTACATCCAGATACGCAGTATTTT. Its protein is CASSQGLHPDTQYF. The chain recombines TRBV7-3 with TRBJ2-3; 7 nucleotides agree with TRBD2. Germline V CDR1 and CDR2: SGHTA, FQGTGA. With V trimmed by 5 bases and J by 4 bases, 6 bases remained unmatched. The CDR3 extends over 14 amino acids.